A few counts support the clone carrying this TCR beta chain. Germline trimming cut 1 base from V and 5 bases from J; bases unmatched to any gene: 8. The CDR3 runs 16 residues. Germline-derived CDR1 and CDR2 are DFQATT and SNEGSKA (reference sequence). TCRdb fed the 5' RACE reads into MiXCR, producing one record per CDR3 protein. Altogether some 560,000 distinct CDR3 sequences are present, around 21% being singletons, with the ten largest covering approximately 14%. The sample belongs to a study of T cells after yellow fever vaccination. The sequence came from a man in his thirties or forties who received the YFV17D yellow fever vaccine. The rearrangement joins TRBV20-1 to TRBJ2-5; 12 bases are a match to TRBD2. The specimen was PBMCs, collected 15 days after the yellow fever booster vaccination. The CDR3 region is CSARGELAGGPETQYF. CDR3 coding DNA: TGCAGTGCTAGAGGGGAGCTAGCGGGAGGGCCGGAGACCCAGTACTTC.